This TCR beta chain derives from a study of cytomegalovirus exposure and HLA in healthy donors. This clone showed up just a few times. With 8 bases clipped from V and 2 bases from J, the junction kept 3 bases outside the gene matches. Germline CDR1 reads MNHEY; CDR2 reads SVGAGI. This CDR3 is built from 15 residues. PCR amplification relied on 60 Vbeta primers (plus 13 Jbeta primers). The table came from immunoSEQ multiplex PCR; TCRdb's copy has only in-frame clones and leaves some out. The sample holds about 150,000 clones, 60% to 80% seen once. Sequenced material: PBMCs. This sequence originates from a man between 18 and 35 years old in good health and CMV-seropositive. V usage is TRBV6-5 and J usage is TRBJ2-6, with TRBD1 identical over 10 bases. The CDR3 nucleotides read TGTGCCAGCCGGGACAGGGGTGCTGGGGCCAACGTCCTGACTTTC. Protein sequence: CASRDRGAGANVLTF.